Listed here are 16 T cell receptor beta chains from one sample, sequenced in a study of CD8+ T cells in alopecia areata. Investigators isolated RNA and reverse transcribed it into cDNA to act as the sequencing template. Only in-frame clones appear in the TCRdb table, and some are missing; sequencing was by immunoSEQ multiplex PCR. Found here are over 200,000 clones, 50% to 60% of them singletons; the top ten hold less than 0.6%. This sample comprised CD4+ T cells sorted from blood, obtained at week 0. All receptors come from a human donor with alopecia areata.

The chain couples TRBV29-1 to TRBJ2-7, with a possible D match to TRBD1 (6 bases). Germline V gene sequence: CDR1 SQVTM, CDR2 ANQGSEA. V lost 1 base, J lost 1 base, and 14 bases lay in between. This CDR3 spans 15 amino acids. CDR3 nucleotides: TGCAGCGTTGAAGGTTCGGCTAGGGGGTCCTACGAGCAGTACTTC. Its protein product is CSVEGSARGSYEQYF.

V gene TRBV6-5 combines with J gene TRBJ1-1; TRBD1 agrees at 8 bases. The CDR3 is 14 residues long. V shed 5 bases, J shed 1 base, and the junction held 3 bases outside the gene matches. Germline lookup yields CDR1 MNHEY and CDR2 SVGAGI. The CDR3 sequence is CASSRTGRNTEAFF. CDR3 nucleotides: TGTGCCAGCAGTCGGACAGGGCGGAACACTGAAGCTTTCTTT.

This clone has just one count. This sequence joins TRBV7-2 and TRBJ2-7, with D perhaps matching TRBD2 (6 bases). Germline assignment: CDR1 SGHTA and CDR2 FQGNSA. The CDR3 loop spans 15 amino acids. Trimming took 0 bases from V and 4 from J, leaving 13 bases between them. CDR3: CASSLAGGGAYEQYF. CDR3 bases: TGTGCCAGCAGCTTAGCTGGGGGAGGCGCGTACGAGCAGTACTTC. The entire variable domain, with the rest obtained from reference TRBV7-2 and TRBJ2-7, is as follows: GAGVSQSPSNKVTEKGKDVELRCDPISGHTALYWYRQSLGQGLEFLIYFQGNSAPDKSGLPSDRFSAERTGGSVSTLTIQRTQQEDSAVYLCASSLAGGGAYEQYFGPGTRLTVT.

This clone was found a few times. V usage is TRBV6-5 and J usage is TRBJ2-5; TRBD1 might be the D (6 bases). The CDR3 runs to 14 residues. CDR1 is MNHEY, CDR2 SVGAGI, per germline. The V and J ends lost 7 bases and 7 bases respectively, with 19 bases between them. CDR3 in amino acids: CASTATGQFGTQYF. CDR3 DNA sequence: TGTGCCAGCACTGCTACAGGACAGTTCGGGACCCAGTACTTC.

With regard to this clone: The same CDR3 is also encoded by other DNA sequences in this sample. The V call is TRBV9, the J call TRBJ2-1; possibly TRBD1 or TRBD2 for D (6 bases each). The germline V gene encodes CDR1 SGDLS and CDR2 YYNGEE. The CDR3 has 13 residues. V was clipped by 0 bases and J by 8 bases, with 9 bases between them. CDR3 DNA sequence: TGTGCCAGCAGCGTAGTCGGGGGCCATGAGCAGTTCTTC. This encodes CASSVVGGHEQFF.

V is TRBV2 and J is TRBJ2-5, with D unclear. The CDR3 covers 10 residues. V lost 9 bases and J lost 5, with 7 bases in between. Per germline, CDR1 SNHLY and CDR2 FYNNEI. In DNA form, the CDR3 reads TGTGCCAGTGACGGGGAGACCCAGTACTTC. Encoded protein: CASDGETQYF. Based on the CDR3 plus reference TRBV2 and TRBJ2-5, the full variable domain is EPEVTQTPSHQVTQMGQEVILRCVPISNHLYFYWYRQILGQKVEFLVSFYNNEISEKSEIFDDQFSVERPDGSNFTLKIRSTKLEDSAMYFCASDGETQYFGPGTRLLVL.

The rearrangement joins TRBV6-1 to TRBJ2-5, with 9 bases that match TRBD1. CDR1 MNHNS and CDR2 SASEGT come from the germline V gene. The CDR3 sequence is 15 residues long. The V segment lost 5 bases and the J segment 3 bases; nucleotides outside the gene matches: 7. The CDR3 protein is CASSSGTGGKETQYF. The CDR3 bases are TGTGCCAGCAGTTCAGGAACAGGGGGCAAAGAGACCCAGTACTTC.

This chain uses TRBV7-8 with TRBJ2-7; maybe TRBD1 (6 bases). The CDR3 is 12 amino acids. Germline CDR1 SGHVS, CDR2 FQNEAQ. V lost 9 bases and J 5 bases, leaving 14 bases between the germline ends. CDR3 DNA: TGTGCCAGTTCAACAGGGTCCCACGAGCAGTACTTC. Protein product: CASSTGSHEQYF.

This clone was seen a handful of times. The chain carries TRBV6-5 and TRBJ1-6, with TRBD1 as a possible D gene (6 bases). This CDR3 is built from 15 residues. Germline CDR1 reads MNHEY; CDR2 reads SVGAGI. The V gene lost 6 bases and the J gene lost 8 bases, with 17 bases spanning the gap. CDR3 region: CASRAPGQKYSPLHF. CDR3 sequence (DNA): TGTGCCAGCAGGGCGCCGGGACAAAAATATTCACCCCTCCACTTT.

This clone was observed once. The rearrangement joins TRBV6-1 to TRBJ1-3; D call uncertain. The germline gives CDR1 MNHNS, CDR2 SASEGT. V lost 3 bases and J 0 bases, leaving 9 bases between the germline ends. The CDR3 is made up of 15 amino acids. The DNA for the CDR3 is TGTGCCAGCAGTGAGGGAACCTACTCTGGAAACACCATATATTTT. This translates into CASSEGTYSGNTIYF.

The chain joins TRBV19 to TRBJ1-5; no firm D call. The V gene lost 10 bases and the J gene lost 0 bases, with 13 bases spanning the gap. The CDR3 length is 14 residues. The germline V gene encodes CDR1 LNHDA and CDR2 SQIVND (reference sequence). CDR3 in amino acids: CATGYENSNQPQHF. DNA for the CDR3: TGTGCCACAGGATACGAAAATAGCAATCAGCCCCAGCATTTT.

Comment on this clone: At one of its ends the junction is not consistent with the germline gene, which may arise from a read error. The chain links TRBV7-7 to TRBJ2-7, with 9 bases aligning to TRBD1. The CDR3 extends over 15 amino acids. Germline CDR1 reads SSHAT; CDR2 reads FNYEAQ (reference sequence). CDR3 sequence reads: CASSSGTGRSDEQYF. The CDR3 DNA reads TGTGCTAGCAGCTCAGGGACAGGGAGGAGCGACGAGCAGTACTTC.

The chain carries TRBV29-1 and TRBJ2-5, with a possible D match to TRBD1 (6 bases). The germline V and J ends were trimmed by 5 bases and 5 bases, with 15 bases remaining between them. Looked up from germline, CDR1 is SQVTM and CDR2 is ANQGSEA. The CDR3 loop spans 13 amino acids. DNA of the CDR3: TGCAGCGTTACTACAGGGATTGGGGAGACCCAGTACTTC. Its translation: CSVTTGIGETQYF.

The chain employs TRBV5-1 and TRBJ2-1; tentative D call: TRBD2 (5 bases). Per germline, CDR1 SGHRS and CDR2 YFSETQ. The CDR3 totals 11 residues. V was shortened by 7 bases and J by 8 bases, with 10 bases between the two germline ends. CDR3 sequence (DNA): TGCGCCAGCTCGGGGTCTGATGAGCAGTTCTTC. It yields the protein CASSGSDEQFF.

The chain carries TRBV27 and TRBJ2-1, with a weak D call TRBD2 (6 bases). The CDR3 sequence is 17 residues long. V was cut by 3 bases and J by 0 bases, with 15 bases left in between. Germline loops: CDR1 MNHEY, CDR2 SMNVEV (reference sequence). The CDR3 coding sequence is TGTGCCAGCAGTTTGTCTTACGCGGGAAGCTCCTACAATGAGCAGTTCTTC. Its translation is CASSLSYAGSSYNEQFF.

J is TRBJ1-2 and V is TRBV29-1, with a weak D call TRBD1 (5 bases). Germline loops: CDR1 SQVTM, CDR2 ANQGSEA. CDR3 length equals 15 residues. Trimming stripped 2 bases from V and 4 bases from J, with 17 bases between. The CDR3 DNA reads as TGCAGCGTTGAAAAGGGGCATAGAAGTCGCTATGGCTACACCTTC. This translates into CSVEKGHRSRYGYTF.